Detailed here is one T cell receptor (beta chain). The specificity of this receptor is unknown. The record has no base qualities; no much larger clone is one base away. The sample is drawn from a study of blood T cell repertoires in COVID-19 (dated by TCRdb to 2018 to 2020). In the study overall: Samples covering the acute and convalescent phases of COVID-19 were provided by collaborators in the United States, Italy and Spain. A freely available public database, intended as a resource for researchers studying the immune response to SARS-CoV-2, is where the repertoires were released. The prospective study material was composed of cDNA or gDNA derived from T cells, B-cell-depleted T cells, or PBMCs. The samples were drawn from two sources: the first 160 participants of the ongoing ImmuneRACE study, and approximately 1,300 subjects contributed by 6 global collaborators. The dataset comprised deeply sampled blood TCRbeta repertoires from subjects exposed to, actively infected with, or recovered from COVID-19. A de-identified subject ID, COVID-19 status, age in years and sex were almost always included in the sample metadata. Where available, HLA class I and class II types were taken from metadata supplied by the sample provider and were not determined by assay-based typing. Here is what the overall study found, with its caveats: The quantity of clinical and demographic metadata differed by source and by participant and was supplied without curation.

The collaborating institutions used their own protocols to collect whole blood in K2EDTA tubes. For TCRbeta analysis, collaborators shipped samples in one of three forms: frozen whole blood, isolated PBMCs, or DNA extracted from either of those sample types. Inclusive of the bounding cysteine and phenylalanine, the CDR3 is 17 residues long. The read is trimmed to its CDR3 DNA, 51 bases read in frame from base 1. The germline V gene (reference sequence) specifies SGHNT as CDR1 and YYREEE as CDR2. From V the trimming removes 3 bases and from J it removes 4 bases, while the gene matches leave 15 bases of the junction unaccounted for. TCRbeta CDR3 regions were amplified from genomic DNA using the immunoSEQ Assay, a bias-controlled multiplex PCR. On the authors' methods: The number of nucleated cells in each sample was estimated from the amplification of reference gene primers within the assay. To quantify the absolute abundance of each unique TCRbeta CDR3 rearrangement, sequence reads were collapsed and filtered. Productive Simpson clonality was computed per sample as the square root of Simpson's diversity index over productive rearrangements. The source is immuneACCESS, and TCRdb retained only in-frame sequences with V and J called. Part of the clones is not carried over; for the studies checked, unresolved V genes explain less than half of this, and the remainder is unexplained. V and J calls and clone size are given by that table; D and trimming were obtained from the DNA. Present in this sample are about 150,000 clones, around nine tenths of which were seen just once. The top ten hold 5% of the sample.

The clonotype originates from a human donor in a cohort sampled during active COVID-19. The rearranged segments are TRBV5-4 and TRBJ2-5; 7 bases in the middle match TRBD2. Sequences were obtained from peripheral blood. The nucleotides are TGTGCCAGCAGCTCCCCCCCATTAGGGGAGGGCCGAGAGACCCAGTACTTC. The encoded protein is CASSSPPLGEGRETQYF.